The entry below gives a single T cell receptor beta chain sequence along with its context. Its antigen is not known. Germline assignment: CDR1 KGHSH and CDR2 LQKENI. The CDR3 is 15 residues long. V lost 2 bases, J lost 7 bases, and 7 bases stayed unmatched. After constant-region reverse-primer amplification, full-length variable regions underwent semi-nested PCR with Nested Universal Primer A. In TCRdb, the 5' RACE reads were re-called with MiXCR into one record per CDR3 protein. The sample records roughly 8,400 distinct CDR3 sequences, roughly 60% being singletons. Study-wide points: In terms of TCR gene usage, tumor memory CD4+ T cells clustered together with blood and lymph node memory CD4+ cells, as well as with lymph node naive CD4+ cells. The larger cohort examined one V-J beta rearrangement, not whole repertoires. Tumor Treg TCRs overlapped most with tumor naive CD4+ cells.

V gene TRBV18 combines with J gene TRBJ2-2, with 7 bases identical to TRBD1. This clonotype originated in a female donor with breast cancer. What was sequenced was tumor-infiltrating memory CD4+ T cells sorted from the breast tumor. Subset described: memory CD4+ T cells, CD4+CD45RO+CD25-. CDR3 loop: CASSPSDRVGGELFF. CDR3 coding DNA: TGTGCCAGCTCACCATCTGACAGGGTCGGCGGGGAGCTGTTTTTT.